These T cell receptor beta chains were read from a single sample in a study of cytomegalovirus exposure and HLA in healthy donors. Profiling relied on immunoSEQ multiplex PCR, and the TCRdb table lists in-frame clones only, not all of them. The sample consists of about 190,000 clones, under 80% of them appearing once. Sequencing was done on a sample of PBMCs. The source is a man aged 25-40 years in good health and CMV-seropositive. CDR3s include the opening cysteine and the closing phenylalanine or tryptophan. The D gene is left open where the match is weak. The listing skips clone size in some rows; elsewhere it reads once, few, many or a size class.

J gene,clone size,D gene,V gene,CDR3 protein,CDR3 DNA
TRBJ1-2,.,.,TRBV30,CAWSRVEYGYTF,TGTGCCTGGAGTCGGGTTGAGTATGGCTACACCTTC
TRBJ2-7,.,.,TRBV28,CASTLGAEQYF,TGTGCCAGCACCCTAGGGGCCGAGCAGTACTTC
TRBJ2-5,.,.,TRBV27,CASSVVYLSRETQYF,TGTGCCAGCAGTGTTGTTTATTTGAGTCGAGAGACCCAGTACTTC
TRBJ2-7,.,.,TRBV7-2,CASSPLRTAQTSINEQYF,TGTGCCAGCAGCCCCCTACGAACAGCCCAAACCTCCATCAACGAGCAGTACTTC
TRBJ2-3,.,TRBD2,TRBV9,CASSVGLERSTDTQYF,TGTGCCAGCAGCGTGGGACTAGAGAGGAGCACAGATACGCAGTATTTT
TRBJ2-5,once,TRBD2,TRBV19,CASSFEPSGSETQYF,TGTGCCAGTAGTTTCGAACCTAGCGGATCAGAGACCCAGTACTTC
TRBJ2-2,.,.,TRBV9,CASSVERELFF,TGTGCCAGCAGCGTCGAGAGGGAGCTGTTTTTT
TRBJ1-1,.,.,TRBV5-1,CASSLASGTVTEAFF,TGCGCCAGCAGCTTGGCCTCGGGAACTGTTACTGAAGCTTTCTTT
TRBJ1-1,.,.,TRBV29-1,CSVEWGGETEAFF,TGCAGCGTTGAATGGGGGGGGGAAACTGAAGCTTTCTTT
TRBJ1-2,.,.,TRBV30,CAWSVFGGYGYTF,TGTGCCTGGAGTGTTTTCGGGGGCTATGGCTACACCTTC
TRBJ2-7,.,.,TRBV7-9,CASSLGSGSEQYF,TGTGCCAGCAGCTTAGGGTCGGGTTCCGAGCAGTACTTC
TRBJ2-3,.,TRBD1,TRBV5-4,CAMRPGTGGTDTQYF,TGTGCCATGCGCCCCGGGACAGGGGGGACAGATACGCAGTATTTT
TRBJ2-3,few,TRBD2,TRBV25-1,CASSESTGGGAPDTQYF,TGTGCCAGCAGTGAATCTACCGGCGGGGGGGCACCAGATACGCAGTATTTT
TRBJ2-5,.,.,TRBV9,CASSVQGSETQYF,TGTGCCAGCAGCGTACAGGGCTCAGAGACCCAGTACTTC
TRBJ2-7,.,.,TRBV7-2,CASSLDAAGPLEQYF,TGTGCCAGCAGCCTCGATGCGGCAGGGCCCCTCGAGCAGTACTTC
TRBJ2-1,.,TRBD2,TRBV4-1,CASSQEPLTSASYNEQFF,TGCGCCAGCAGCCAAGAGCCCCTGACTAGCGCCTCCTACAATGAGCAGTTCTTC
TRBJ2-7,.,.,TRBV9,CASSPEGLSSYEQYF,TGTGCCAGCAGCCCAGAGGGCTTAAGCTCCTACGAGCAGTACTTC
TRBJ1-1,.,TRBD1,TRBV6-5,CASSSTGQLWTEAFF,TGTGCCAGCAGTTCCACGGGACAGTTATGGACTGAAGCTTTCTTT
TRBJ1-6,few,TRBD1,TRBV18,CASSPRTGNSPLHF,TGTGCCAGCTCACCGAGGACAGGGAATTCACCCCTCCACTTT
TRBJ2-7,.,.,TRBV6-8,CASSQEFPQDEQYF,TGTGCCAGCAGCCAAGAATTCCCCCAGGACGAGCAGTACTTC
TRBJ2-5,.,TRBD2,TRBV18,CASSPGLLAGGQETQYF,TGTGCCAGCTCACCGGGTCTCCTAGCGGGAGGGCAAGAGACCCAGTACTTC
TRBJ1-2,.,.,TRBV6-5,CASSNRQWGYTF,TGTGCCAGCAGTAACCGACAGTGGGGCTACACCTTC
TRBJ1-5,.,TRBD1,TRBV27,CASSPSWTGTYSNQPQHF,TGTGCCAGCAGTCCTTCTTGGACAGGGACGTATAGCAATCAGCCCCAGCATTTT
TRBJ1-2,.,.,TRBV5-1,CASSLVSAGTNYGYTF,TGCGCCAGCAGCTTGGTTTCGGCAGGAACTAACTATGGCTACACCTTC
TRBJ1-1,few,.,TRBV27,CASSLVRYTEAFF,TGTGCCAGCAGTTTAGTGCGGTACACTGAAGCTTTCTTT
TRBJ1-1,.,.,TRBV6-5,CASTPEGNTEAFF,TGTGCCAGCACCCCGGAGGGGAACACTGAAGCTTTCTTT
TRBJ2-7,.,.,TRBV5-1,CASSPSVAYEQYF,TGCGCCAGCAGCCCGTCTGTTGCCTACGAGCAGTACTTC
TRBJ2-7,.,.,TRBV28,CASSFPDSYYEQYF,TGTGCCAGCAGTTTCCCCGACAGTTACTACGAGCAGTACTTC
TRBJ1-1,.,TRBD1,TRBV30,CAWGQGLNTEAFF,TGTGCCTGGGGACAGGGACTGAACACTGAAGCTTTCTTT
TRBJ2-5,.,TRBD1,TRBV7-6,CASSSGQQRGTQYF,TGTGCCAGCAGCTCGGGACAGCAACGGGGGACCCAGTACTTC
TRBJ2-5,.,TRBD2,TRBV5-4,CASSPGGTSGTQETQYF,TGTGCCAGCAGCCCCGGCGGTACTAGCGGGACGCAAGAGACCCAGTACTTC
TRBJ2-7,.,TRBD1,TRBV29-1,CSVEEQGASEQYF,TGCAGCGTTGAAGAACAGGGGGCTAGCGAGCAGTACTTC
TRBJ2-3,.,.,TRBV7-2,CASSLGVADTQYF,TGTGCCAGCAGCTTAGGAGTCGCAGATACGCAGTATTTT
TRBJ2-7,.,TRBD2,TRBV11-1,CASSSGLAGGIREQYF,TGTGCCAGCAGCTCGGGACTAGCGGGAGGCATACGAGAGCAGTACTTC
TRBJ1-5,.,.,TRBV7-8,CASSLETAVFNQPQHF,TGTGCCAGCAGCCTAGAGACAGCAGTTTTCAATCAGCCCCAGCATTTT
TRBJ2-7,.,.,TRBV21-1,CASSKEGTPTYEQYF,TGTGCCAGCAGCAAAGAGGGGACACCCACCTACGAGCAGTACTTC
TRBJ2-7,few,TRBD2,TRBV6-5,CASSYTAGVGYEQYF,TGTGCCAGCAGTTATACGGCGGGAGTTGGGTACGAGCAGTACTTC
TRBJ2-7,.,.,TRBV6-5,CASRRGQGSHEQYF,TGTGCCAGCAGGCGGGGGCAGGGTTCCCACGAGCAGTACTTC
TRBJ2-7,.,.,TRBV28,CASSPTLGPGSSYEQYF,TGTGCCAGCAGTCCCACCCTAGGCCCAGGGTCATCTTACGAGCAGTACTTC
TRBJ1-5,.,.,TRBV7-8,CASSLARGRGNQPQHF,TGTGCCAGCAGCTTAGCGCGGGGTAGGGGCAATCAGCCCCAGCATTTT
TRBJ2-2,.,.,TRBV4-2,CASSQIAPNTGELFF,TGTGCCAGCAGCCAAATAGCGCCGAACACCGGGGAGCTGTTTTTT
TRBJ1-6,.,.,TRBV30,CAWARGSYNSPLHF,TGTGCCTGGGCCAGGGGCTCCTATAATTCACCCCTCCACTTT
TRBJ1-3,.,TRBD1,TRBV18,CASSSDRGSSGNTIYF,TGTGCCAGCTCATCGGACAGGGGGAGCTCTGGAAACACCATATATTTT
TRBJ2-5,.,.,TRBV5-4,CASSFLETQYF,TGTGCCAGCAGCTTCCTGGAGACCCAGTACTTC
TRBJ2-3,once,.,TRBV6-5,CASSYSGLSSVDTQYF,TGTGCCAGCAGTTACTCGGGGCTTTCATCTGTGGATACGCAGTATTTT
TRBJ2-1,once,TRBD2,TRBV28,CASRDGRPLYNEQFF,TGTGCCAGCAGAGACGGGAGGCCCCTTTACAATGAGCAGTTCTTC
TRBJ1-2,.,.,TRBV6-6,CASSLAHGEYDYGYTF,TGTGCCAGCAGCCTAGCCCACGGGGAGTACGACTATGGCTACACCTTC
TRBJ2-7,.,TRBD2,TRBV11-2,CASSLLAESSYEQYF,TGTGCCAGCAGCTTACTAGCGGAGAGCTCCTACGAGCAGTACTTC
TRBJ2-1,.,TRBD2,TRBV27,CASSLTGTSGSHEQFF,TGTGCCAGCAGTCTTACCGGGACTAGCGGGAGTCATGAGCAGTTCTTC
TRBJ1-5,.,.,TRBV6-5,CASSRQNYNQPQHF,TGTGCCAGCAGCCGACAGAACTACAATCAGCCCCAGCATTTT
TRBJ1-5,.,.,TRBV28,CASSLAEGGQGYSNQPQHF,TGTGCCAGCAGTTTGGCAGAGGGAGGTCAGGGCTATAGCAATCAGCCCCAGCATTTT
TRBJ2-2,.,.,TRBV7-2,CASSTLSNTGELFF,TGTGCCAGCAGCACCCTAAGTAACACCGGGGAGCTGTTTTTT
TRBJ1-5,.,TRBD1,TRBV7-8,CASSSQGPEEPQHF,TGTGCCAGCAGCTCACAGGGGCCGGAGGAGCCCCAGCATTTT
TRBJ1-2,.,.,TRBV6-1,CASSEITGLLYGYTF,TGTGCCAGCAGTGAAATTACAGGCCTTCTCTATGGCTACACCTTC